This TCR beta chain was recorded in a study of blood T cell repertoires in COVID-19. Study details: The samples span acute and convalescent COVID-19 from the United States, Italy and Spain. Sources were T cells, B-cell-depleted T cells, or PBMCs; the material itself was cDNA or gDNA.

The V gene end was trimmed by 6 bases and the J gene end by 4 bases; junction bases not matched to a gene: 14. Germline values: CDR1 MDHEN, CDR2 SYDVKM. The CDR3 is 17 residues long. This clone was counted many times. Donors were grouped by their self-reported clinical history. Cohort 3 donors were reported recovered after two negative PCRs, clearance, or symptom resolution. The method was immunoSEQ multiplex PCR; TCRdb's version includes in-frame clones alone and lacks a portion of them. The sample records more than 200,000 clones, roughly 91% being singletons. Sequencing was carried out using PBMCs or T cells enriched from blood (not recorded which). The V call is TRBV28, the J call TRBJ2-1; 8 bases are a match to TRBD2. This TCR derives from a woman aged 30 to 39 who had recovered from COVID-19. This CDR3 is CASRLIGGTRRYNEQFF. The CDR3 DNA follows: TGTGCCAGCAGGCTGATCGGAGGGACTAGACGGTACAATGAGCAGTTCTTC.